This TCR beta chain is from a study of T cell responses to AZD1222 COVID-19 vaccine (dated by TCRdb to the early 2020s). Study-level background: TCR sequencing covered more than 230 trial participants: 200 to 220 given two doses of AZD1222 and 26 given two doses of MenACWY control vaccine. Enrollment into the trials was organized by age into subgroups of 18-55, 56-69 and 70-plus years, and those subgroups contained approximately 160, 26 and 62 TCR-sequenced participants, respectively.

The time point label of this sample denotes: about 28 days (+/-7) after the second vaccine dose. The treatment or condition label here, explained by the study, means: meningococcal conjugate vaccine given as trial control. Samples from vaccinated people were obtained from the UK trials COV001 and COV002, which included a single-blind randomized controlled phase 2/3 trial of AZD1222 (ChAdOx1 nCoV-19) in healthy adults. For TCRbeta chain sequencing, PBMC samples from trial participants were taken at day 0 and at day 28 after the second dose. As concerns this clone: Its antigen remains unidentified. Per-nucleotide qualities are absent, and no much larger clonotype sits a single base away.

The CDR3 regions of human TCRbeta chains were subjected to immunosequencing. In the authors' own workflow: Repertoire TCRs were matched against a reference library of SARS-CoV-2-specific TCRs generated with the MIRA antigen-specificity platform. Breadth meant the fraction of unique TCRs that were SARS-CoV-2-associated, whereas depth meant the fraction of total T cells that were SARS-CoV-2-associated. Each spike-specific TCR was assigned to its reactive spike region and to a CD4 or CD8 class using the MIRA data. Log10-transformed breadth and depth values were compared by one-way ANOVA with Sidak's multiple comparisons tests. The source is immuneACCESS, and TCRdb retained only in-frame sequences with V and J called. Part of the clones is not carried over; for the studies checked, unresolved V genes explain less than half of this, and the remainder is unexplained. The DNA was the basis for D and trimming; V, J and clone size are from that table. The sample table holds under 200,000 clones, of which approximately 94% were seen once. About 3.5% of the sample rests with the top ten.

CDR1 and CDR2 are drawn from the germline V gene: SGHRS, YFSETQ. V and J are truncated by 0 bases and 6 bases respectively, leaving an intervening sequence of 6 bases. The CDR3 covers 13 residues, taking in both the cysteine and the phenylalanine. The read is trimmed to its CDR3 DNA, 39 bases read in frame from base 1. The study at large found these results: Reportedly, close to half of the unique spike-specific TCRs recognized epitopes lying outside the regions that are mutated in the B.1.351 and B.1.1.7 variants. The vaccine-associated CD4 TCRs covered the entire spike protein, and the dominant responses fell in regions 160-218 and 743-854. No day 14 peak-response samples were available, so repertoires were characterized only after the peak T cell response. In the small 56-69-year group, the increase in depth fell short of significance, most likely because of low power. Participants were mostly white British, with more females than males. The authors suggested clonal diversity may have been underestimated. Conclusions about previously exposed vaccinees were limited because only six AZD1222 recipients were SARS-CoV-2 seropositive at baseline. A significant rise in spike-specific TCR breadth and depth was observed after two AZD1222 doses relative to day 0 and relative to MenACWY recipients.

This sample comprised peripheral blood, obtained 28 days after the second dose of the MenACWY control vaccine. The rearrangement joined TRBV5-1 to TRBJ2-2, with no confidently assigned D gene. This sequence originates from an adult who received the MenACWY meningococcal vaccine as a control. The CDR3 amino acid sequence is: CASSLDPSGELFF. The DNA is TGCGCCAGCAGCTTGGACCCGTCCGGGGAGCTGTTTTTT.